The clone carrying this TCR beta chain showed up just once. Its antigen is still unknown. Second doses that came at about 4 or about 12 weeks were put together. Germline CDR1 reads KGHDR; CDR2 reads SFDVKD. The V gene lost 2 bases and the J gene lost 7 bases, with 8 bases spanning the gap. The CDR3 is made up of 13 amino acids. TCRdb keeps only in-frame clones here, not all; method: immunoSEQ multiplex PCR. The table shows roughly 170,000 clones, with 90% to 95% occurring only once. This sample was included in a study of T cell responses to AZD1222 COVID-19 vaccine. Study-level findings and limits: Epitopes outside B.1.351 and B.1.1.7 mutated regions reportedly drew nearly half of spike TCRs.

The sequence was obtained from an adult who received the AZD1222 COVID-19 vaccine. The chain is built from TRBV24-1 and TRBJ2-1; D is undetermined. Source: peripheral blood, taken 28 days after the second AZD1222 dose. The CDR3 region is CATSDSFRNEQFF. CDR3 DNA sequence: TGTGCCACCAGTGATTCATTTCGTAATGAGCAGTTCTTC.